In this sample, the clone carrying this T cell receptor beta chain turned up once. Its antigen is not known. Looked up from germline, CDR1 is SNHLY and CDR2 is FYNNEI. Trimming removed 8 bases at V and 1 base at J, with 11 bases between. The CDR3 spans 13 residues. The data were taken from a study of radiation and T cells in renal cell carcinoma. Noted time point: blood 4 weeks post-SBRT, at nephrectomy. Treatment indicated: 15 Gy SBRT to primary tumor, nephrectomy 4 weeks later. TCRdb's table, derived via immunoSEQ multiplex PCR, lists solely in-frame clones and lacks some. The sample lists around 170,000 clones, approximately 90% seen once, with about 10% in the top ten. Study results and caveats: Baseline intratumoral clonotype presence is unknown without pretreatment biopsies.

This material consisted of blood, taken from a patient whose treatment included radiotherapy and nephrectomy. This receptor was identified in a woman between 45 and 65 years old with renal cell carcinoma. The rearrangement uses TRBV2 and TRBJ1-1; a weak D match, TRBD1 (5 bases). CDR3 coding DNA: TGTGCCAGCTTCGGCAGGGCGAACACTGAAGCTTTCTTT. It encodes CASFGRANTEAFF.